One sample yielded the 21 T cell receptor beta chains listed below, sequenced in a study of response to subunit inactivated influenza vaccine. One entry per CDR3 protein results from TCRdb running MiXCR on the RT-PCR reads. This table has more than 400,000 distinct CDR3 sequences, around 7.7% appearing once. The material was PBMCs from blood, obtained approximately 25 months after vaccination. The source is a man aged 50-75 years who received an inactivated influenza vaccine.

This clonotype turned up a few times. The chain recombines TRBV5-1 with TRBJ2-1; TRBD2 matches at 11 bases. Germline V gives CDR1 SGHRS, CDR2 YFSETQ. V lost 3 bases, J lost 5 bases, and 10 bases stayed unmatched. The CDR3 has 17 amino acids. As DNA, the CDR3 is TGCGCCAGCAGCTGGGGGAATCTAGCGGGAGGCCACAATGAGCAGTTCTTC. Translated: CASSWGNLAGGHNEQFF.

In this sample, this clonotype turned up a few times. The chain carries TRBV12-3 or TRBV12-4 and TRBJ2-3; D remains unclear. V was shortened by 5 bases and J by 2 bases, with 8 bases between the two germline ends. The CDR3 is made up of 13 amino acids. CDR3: CASSIQNTDTQYF. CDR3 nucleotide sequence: TGTGCCAGCAGTATCCAAAACACAGATACGCAGTATTTT.

The CDR3 reads CAISDSKRGGLTQYF. Here the CDR3 DNA reads TGTGCCATCAGTGATTCGAAGCGGGGGGGCTTAACGCAGTATTTT. The chain couples TRBV10-3 to TRBJ2-3; 10 bases map to TRBD2. Germline CDR1 reads ENHRY; CDR2 reads SYGVKD. The length of the CDR3 is 15 residues. V trimming: 3 bases; J trimming: 9 bases; junction bases outside the gene matches: 9.

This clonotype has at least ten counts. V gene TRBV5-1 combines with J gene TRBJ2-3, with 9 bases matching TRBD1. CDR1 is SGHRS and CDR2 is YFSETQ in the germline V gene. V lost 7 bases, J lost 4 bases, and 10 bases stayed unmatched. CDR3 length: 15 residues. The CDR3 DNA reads TGCGCCAGCTTCCGAGGGACAGGGATCGCAGATACGCAGTATTTT. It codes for CASFRGTGIADTQYF.

Written as DNA, the CDR3 is TGTGCCAGCAGCAGCAAAAGAGGACAGATCTCCTACGAGCAGTACTTC. Its translation is CASSSKRGQISYEQYF. The V and J genes are TRBV7-2 and TRBJ2-7, with a tentative D call TRBD1 (6 bases). The CDR3 runs 16 residues. Germline values: CDR1 SGHTA, CDR2 FQGNSA. Trimming left V 5 bases short and J 0 bases short, with 17 bases between.

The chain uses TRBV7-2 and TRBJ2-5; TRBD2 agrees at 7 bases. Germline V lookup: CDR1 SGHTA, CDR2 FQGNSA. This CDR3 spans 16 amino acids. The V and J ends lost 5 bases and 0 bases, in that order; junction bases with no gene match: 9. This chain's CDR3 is CASSILGGSNQETQYF. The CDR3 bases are TGTGCCAGCAGCATTTTAGGCGGGAGCAACCAAGAGACCCAGTACTTC.

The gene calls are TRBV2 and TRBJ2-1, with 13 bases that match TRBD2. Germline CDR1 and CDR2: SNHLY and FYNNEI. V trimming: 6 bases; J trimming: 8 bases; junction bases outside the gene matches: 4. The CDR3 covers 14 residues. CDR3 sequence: CASSGLAGVDEQFF. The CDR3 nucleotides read TGTGCCAGCAGCGGACTAGCGGGAGTCGATGAGCAGTTCTTC.

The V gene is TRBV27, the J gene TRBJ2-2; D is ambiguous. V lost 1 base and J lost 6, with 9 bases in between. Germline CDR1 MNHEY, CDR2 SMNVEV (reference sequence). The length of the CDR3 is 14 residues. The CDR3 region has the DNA TGTGCCAGCAGTTTATACCCGCCAGCCGGGGAGCTGTTTTTT. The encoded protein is CASSLYPPAGELFF.

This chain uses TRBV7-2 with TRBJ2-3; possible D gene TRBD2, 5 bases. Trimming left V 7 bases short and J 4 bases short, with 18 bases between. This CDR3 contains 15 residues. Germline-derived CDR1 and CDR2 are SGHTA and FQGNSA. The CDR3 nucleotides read TGTGCCAGCACTCTCCAAAGCGGCACAGCAGATACGCAGTATTTT. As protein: CASTLQSGTADTQYF.

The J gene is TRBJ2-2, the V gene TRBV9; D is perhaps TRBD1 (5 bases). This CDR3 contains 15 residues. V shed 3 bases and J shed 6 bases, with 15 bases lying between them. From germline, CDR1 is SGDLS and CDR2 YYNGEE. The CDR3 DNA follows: TGTGCCAGCAGCGGGTTGGGCCAGGGTGCCGGGGAGCTGTTTTTT. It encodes CASSGLGQGAGELFF.

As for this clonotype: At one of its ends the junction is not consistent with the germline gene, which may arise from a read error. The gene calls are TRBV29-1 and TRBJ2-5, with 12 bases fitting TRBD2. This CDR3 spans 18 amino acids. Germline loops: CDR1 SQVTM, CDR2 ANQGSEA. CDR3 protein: CRVEGLAGGMGDQETQYF. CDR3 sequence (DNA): TGCAGAGTTGAAGGTCTAGCGGGAGGGATGGGGGACCAAGAGACCCAGTACTTC.

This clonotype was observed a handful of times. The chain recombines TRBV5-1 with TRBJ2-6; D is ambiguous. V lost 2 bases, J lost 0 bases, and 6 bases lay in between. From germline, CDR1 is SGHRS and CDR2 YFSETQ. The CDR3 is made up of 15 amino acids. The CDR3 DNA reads TGCGCCAGCAGCTTTCAATACTCTGGGGCCAACGTCCTGACTTTC. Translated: CASSFQYSGANVLTF.

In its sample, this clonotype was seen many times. CDR3 DNA sequence: TGTGCCAGCAGCGTAGCGGGAGGCAGCACAGATACGCAGTATTTT. Protein: CASSVAGGSTDTQYF. The chain uses TRBV9 and TRBJ2-3, with 7 bases that match TRBD2. The CDR3 runs to 15 residues. Germline V gene data show CDR1 as SGDLS and CDR2 as YYNGEE. The V and J ends lost 0 bases and 0 bases, in that order; junction bases with no gene match: 1.

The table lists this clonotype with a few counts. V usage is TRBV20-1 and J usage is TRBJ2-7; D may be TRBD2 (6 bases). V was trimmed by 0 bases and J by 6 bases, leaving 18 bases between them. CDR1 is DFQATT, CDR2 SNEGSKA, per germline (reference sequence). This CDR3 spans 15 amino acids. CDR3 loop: CSARDPREVSGEQYF. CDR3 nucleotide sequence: TGCAGTGCTAGAGATCCCAGGGAGGTGTCGGGCGAGCAGTACTTC.

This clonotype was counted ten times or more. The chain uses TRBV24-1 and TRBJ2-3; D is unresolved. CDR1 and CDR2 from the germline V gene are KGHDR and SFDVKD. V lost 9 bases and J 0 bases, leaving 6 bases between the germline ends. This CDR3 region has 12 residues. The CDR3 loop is CATASSTDTQYF. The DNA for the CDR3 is TGTGCCACCGCGAGTAGCACAGATACGCAGTATTTT.

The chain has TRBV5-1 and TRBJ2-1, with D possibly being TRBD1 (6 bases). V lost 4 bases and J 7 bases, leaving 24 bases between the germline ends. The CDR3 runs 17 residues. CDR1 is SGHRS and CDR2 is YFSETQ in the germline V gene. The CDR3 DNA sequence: TGCGCCAGCAGCCATGGACAGCCCGTACGTTCAGGTAATGAGCAGTTCTTC. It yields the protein CASSHGQPVRSGNEQFF.

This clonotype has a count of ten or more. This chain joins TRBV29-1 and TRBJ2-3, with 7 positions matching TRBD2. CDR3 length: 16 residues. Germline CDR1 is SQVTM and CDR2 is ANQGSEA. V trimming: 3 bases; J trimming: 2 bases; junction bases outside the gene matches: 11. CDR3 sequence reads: CSVDGLAEPFTDTQYF. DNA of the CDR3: TGCAGCGTTGACGGCCTAGCGGAGCCGTTCACAGATACGCAGTATTTT.

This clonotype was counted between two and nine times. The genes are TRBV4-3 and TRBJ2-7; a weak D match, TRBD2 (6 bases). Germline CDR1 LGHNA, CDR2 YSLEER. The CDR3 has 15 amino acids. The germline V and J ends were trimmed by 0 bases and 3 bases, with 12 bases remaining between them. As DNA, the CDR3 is TGCGCCAGCAGCCAAGAACGGGGGTGGCTCTACGAGCAGTACTTC. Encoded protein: CASSQERGWLYEQYF.

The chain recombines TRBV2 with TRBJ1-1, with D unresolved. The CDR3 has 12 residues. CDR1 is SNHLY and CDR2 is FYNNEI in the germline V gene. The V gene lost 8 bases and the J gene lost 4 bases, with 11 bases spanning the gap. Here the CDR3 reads CASVLEGTEAFF. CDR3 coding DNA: TGTGCCAGCGTCTTGGAGGGCACTGAAGCTTTCTTT.

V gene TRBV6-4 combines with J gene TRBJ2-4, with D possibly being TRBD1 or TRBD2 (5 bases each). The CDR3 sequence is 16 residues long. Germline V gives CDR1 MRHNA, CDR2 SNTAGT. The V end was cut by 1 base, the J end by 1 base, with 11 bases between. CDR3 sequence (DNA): TGTGCCAGCAGTGACTATATGGGGGAGGCCAAAAACATTCAGTACTTC. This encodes CASSDYMGEAKNIQYF.

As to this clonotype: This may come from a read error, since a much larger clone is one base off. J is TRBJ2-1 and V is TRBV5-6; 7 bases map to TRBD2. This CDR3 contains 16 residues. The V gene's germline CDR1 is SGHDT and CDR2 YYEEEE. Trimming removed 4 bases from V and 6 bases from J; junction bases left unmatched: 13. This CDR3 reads CASSRKGLSGVNEQFF. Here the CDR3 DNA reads TGTGCCAGCAGCCGAAAGGGACTATCGGGAGTCAATGAGCAGTTCTTC.